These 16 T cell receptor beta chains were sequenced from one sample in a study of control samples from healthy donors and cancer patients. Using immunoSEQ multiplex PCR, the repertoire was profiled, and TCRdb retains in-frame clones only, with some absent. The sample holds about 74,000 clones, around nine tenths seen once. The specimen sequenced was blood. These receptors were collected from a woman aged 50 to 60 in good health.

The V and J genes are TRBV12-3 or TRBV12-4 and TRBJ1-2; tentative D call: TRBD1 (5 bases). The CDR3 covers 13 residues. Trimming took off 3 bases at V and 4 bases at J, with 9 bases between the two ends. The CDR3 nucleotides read TGTGCCAGCAGTTTTGACAGTCGCTATGGCTACACCTTC. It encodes CASSFDSRYGYTF.

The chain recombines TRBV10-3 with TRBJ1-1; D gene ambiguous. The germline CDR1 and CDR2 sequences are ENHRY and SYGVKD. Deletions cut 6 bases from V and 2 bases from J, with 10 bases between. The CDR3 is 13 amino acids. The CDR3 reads CAIRSGDNTEAFF. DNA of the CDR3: TGTGCCATCAGGAGCGGGGATAACACTGAAGCTTTCTTT.

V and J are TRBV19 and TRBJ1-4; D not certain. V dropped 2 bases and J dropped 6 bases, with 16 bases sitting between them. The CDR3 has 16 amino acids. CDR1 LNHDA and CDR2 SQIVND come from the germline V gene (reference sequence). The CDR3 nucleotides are TGTGCCAGTAGTATACGACCAAACCGTCAATATGAAAAACTGTTTTTT. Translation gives CASSIRPNRQYEKLFF.

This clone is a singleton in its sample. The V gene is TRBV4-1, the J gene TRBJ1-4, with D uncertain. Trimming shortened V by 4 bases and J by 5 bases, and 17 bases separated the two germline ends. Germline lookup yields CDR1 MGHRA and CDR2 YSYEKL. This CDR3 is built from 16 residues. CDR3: CASSPGDLPGNEKLFF. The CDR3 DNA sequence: TGCGCCAGCAGCCCCGGAGACTTACCTGGGAATGAAAAACTGTTTTTT.

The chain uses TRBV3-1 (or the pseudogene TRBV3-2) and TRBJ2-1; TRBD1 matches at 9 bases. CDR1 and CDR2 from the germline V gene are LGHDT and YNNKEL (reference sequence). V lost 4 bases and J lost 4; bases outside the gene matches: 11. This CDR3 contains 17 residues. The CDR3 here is CASSLLTPGQGYNEQFF. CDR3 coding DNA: TGTGCCAGCAGCCTCCTCACCCCGGGACAGGGTTACAATGAGCAGTTCTTC.

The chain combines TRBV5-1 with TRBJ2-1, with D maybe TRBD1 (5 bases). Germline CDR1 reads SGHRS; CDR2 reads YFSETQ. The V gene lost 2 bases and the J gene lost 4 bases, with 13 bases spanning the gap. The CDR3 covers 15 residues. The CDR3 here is CASSFLPDKYNEQFF. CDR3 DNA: TGCGCCAGCAGCTTTCTGCCGGACAAATACAATGAGCAGTTCTTC.

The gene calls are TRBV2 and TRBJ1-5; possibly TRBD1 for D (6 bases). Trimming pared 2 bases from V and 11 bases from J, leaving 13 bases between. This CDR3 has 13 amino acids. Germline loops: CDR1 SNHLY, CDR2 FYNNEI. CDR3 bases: TGTGCCAGCAGTGAAATAGGGGGACCGGCCCAGCATTTT. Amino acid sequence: CASSEIGGPAQHF.

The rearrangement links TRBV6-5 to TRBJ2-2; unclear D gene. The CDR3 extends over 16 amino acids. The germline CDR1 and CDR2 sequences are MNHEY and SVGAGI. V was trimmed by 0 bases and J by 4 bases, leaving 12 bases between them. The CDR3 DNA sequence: TGTGCCAGCAGTTACTCTCAGGTTAAGGGCACCGGGGAGCTGTTTTTT. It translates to CASSYSQVKGTGELFF.

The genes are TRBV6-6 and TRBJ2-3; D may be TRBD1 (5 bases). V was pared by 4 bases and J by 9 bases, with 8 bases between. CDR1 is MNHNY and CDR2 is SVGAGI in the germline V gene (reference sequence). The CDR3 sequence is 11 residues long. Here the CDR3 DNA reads TGTGCCAGCAGTTTGAAGGGGACGCAGTATTTT. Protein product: CASSLKGTQYF.

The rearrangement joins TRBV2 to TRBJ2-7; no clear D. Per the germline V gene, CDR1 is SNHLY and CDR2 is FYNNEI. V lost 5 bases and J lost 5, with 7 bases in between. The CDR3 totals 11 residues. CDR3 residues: CASSNSDEQYF. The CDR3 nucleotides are TGTGCCAGCAGTAACAGCGACGAGCAGTACTTC.

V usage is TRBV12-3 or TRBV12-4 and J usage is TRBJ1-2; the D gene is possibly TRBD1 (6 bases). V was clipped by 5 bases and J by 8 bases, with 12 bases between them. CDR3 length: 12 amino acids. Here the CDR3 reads CASSLNREGYTF. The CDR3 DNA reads TGTGCCAGCAGTCTAAACAGGGAAGGCTACACCTTC.

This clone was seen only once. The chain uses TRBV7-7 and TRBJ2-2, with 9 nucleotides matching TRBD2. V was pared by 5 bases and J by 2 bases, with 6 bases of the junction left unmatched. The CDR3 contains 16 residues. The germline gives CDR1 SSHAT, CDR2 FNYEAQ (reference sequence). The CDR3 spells CASSPQRGANTGELFF. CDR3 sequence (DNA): TGTGCCAGCAGCCCGCAGCGGGGGGCCAACACCGGGGAGCTGTTTTTT. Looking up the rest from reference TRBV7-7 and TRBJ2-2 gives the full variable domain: GAGVSQSPRYKVTKRGQDVTLRCDPISSHATLYWYQQALGQGPEFLTYFNYEAQPDKSGLPSDRFSAERPEGSISTLTIQRTEQRDSAMYRCASSPQRGANTGELFFGEGSRLTVL.

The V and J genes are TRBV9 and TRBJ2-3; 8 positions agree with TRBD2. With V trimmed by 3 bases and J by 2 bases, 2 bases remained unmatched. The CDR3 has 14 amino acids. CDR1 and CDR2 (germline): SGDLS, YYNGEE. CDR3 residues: CASSERGTTDTQYF. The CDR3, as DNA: TGTGCCAGCAGCGAGCGGGGGACCACAGATACGCAGTATTTT. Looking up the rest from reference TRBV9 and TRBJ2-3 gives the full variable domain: DSGVTQTPKHLITATGQRVTLRCSPRSGDLSVYWYQQSLDQGLQFLIQYYNGEERAKGNILERFSAQQFPDLHSELNLSSLELGDSALYFCASSERGTTDTQYFGPGTRLTVL.

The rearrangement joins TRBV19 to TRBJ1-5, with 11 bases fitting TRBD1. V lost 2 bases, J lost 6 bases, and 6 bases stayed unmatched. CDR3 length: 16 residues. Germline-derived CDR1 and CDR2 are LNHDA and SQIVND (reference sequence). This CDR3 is CASSIFGTGGPQPQHF. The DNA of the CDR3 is TGTGCCAGTAGTATATTTGGGACAGGGGGGCCTCAGCCCCAGCATTTT.

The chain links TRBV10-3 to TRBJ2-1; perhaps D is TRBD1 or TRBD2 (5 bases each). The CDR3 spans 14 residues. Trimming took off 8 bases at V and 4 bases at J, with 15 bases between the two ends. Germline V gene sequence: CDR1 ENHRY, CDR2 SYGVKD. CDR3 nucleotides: TGTGCCATCGGAGTTGGGACGGGTTACAATGAGCAGTTCTTC. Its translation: CAIGVGTGYNEQFF.

CDR3 bases: TGTGCCAGCAGTTCCCTCGACATAACTAGCACAGATACGCAGTATTTT. Encoded protein: CASSSLDITSTDTQYF. The rearrangement joins TRBV27 to TRBJ2-3; D is undetermined. This CDR3 has 16 amino acids. V dropped 4 bases and J dropped 0 bases, with 14 bases sitting between them. Germline loops: CDR1 MNHEY, CDR2 SMNVEV (reference sequence).